This T cell receptor beta chain comes out of a study of beta chain features in type 1 diabetes listed by TCRdb under 2018. In the study overall: Mean age, gender distribution, total cell number and subset yield did not differ between patients and healthy donors. A total of under 120,000,000 sorted cells were examined across all samples, and RNA yield correlated strongly with the number of cells per subset. The study compared the TCRB repertoires of sorted circulating CD4+ T cell subsets in recently diagnosed type 1 diabetes patients with those in matched healthy donors. Naive and central memory subsets were obtained from all 30 or so donors, but regulatory and stem cell-like memory subsets were isolated from only 8 patients and roughly eight healthy donors. General study outcomes and caveats: In all four CD4+ subsets, TCRB CDR3 length was moderately but significantly shorter in type 1 diabetes patients. Shorter templates might have been favored by PCR, but patient and control samples were amplified and corrected together, so both groups would have been affected equally by any skew. Fewer insertions and more nucleotide deletions at VDJ recombination sites were observed in patients with type 1 diabetes, implying thymic rearrangement abnormalities. The naive, central memory and regulatory TCRB repertoires appeared to resemble one another more closely among patients than among healthy donors. Because the HLA sub-analyses included only small numbers of individuals, any influence of HLA type on TCRB rearrangement was left unresolved. Because cDNA was sequenced instead of genomic DNA, highly expressing activated cells could be over-represented, though the groups showed no difference in activation or CD3 levels.

From each donor, a single peripheral blood sample of around 0.12 L on average was drawn into heparinised tubes. A BD FACSAria II was used to sort naive, central memory, regulatory and stem cell-like memory CD4+ T cells with a panel that included CD45RO, CCR7, CD25, CD127, CD95 and CD27. All sorted populations exceeded 98% purity. PBMCs were isolated immediately by Lymphoprep density gradient centrifugation and stained directly without culture. To minimize batch effects, samples were stained and sorted in pairs, one healthy donor with one patient per experiment. The CDR3 has 13 amino acids, counting the end cysteine and phenylalanine. Here the CDR3 DNA is all that survives: 39 bases in frame from base 1. The V and J ends are trimmed by 7 bases and 0 bases, leaving 12 bases between them. As encoded in the germline V gene, CDR1 is SQVTM while CDR2 is ANQGSEA. The entire amount of isolated RNA was reverse transcribed using the High Capacity cDNA Reverse Transcription Kit, so the sequenced TCRB transcripts were expressed ones. Naive, central memory and regulatory T cell samples underwent deep immunoSEQ sequencing, averaging roughly 3.4 million total reads per sample. Sorted cells were lysed in RLT buffer and RNA was extracted with DNase-treated RNeasy Micro or Mini kits, depending on cell number. Each cell subset was processed separately to prevent cross-contamination, with patient and healthy donor samples processed together. Using the immunoSEQ multiplex PCR, TCRB sequences were amplified from cDNA into 87-bp fragments spanning the CDR3 region. The amplicons were sequenced using the Illumina HiSeq platform. As for the authors' bioinformatics: PCR bias was corrected computationally using synthetic template baselines, and reads within Hamming distance 2 were collapsed, with unmergeable singletons discarded. Reads were aligned against IMGT to assign V, D and J genes, CDR3 length and insertions or deletions at six rearrangement sites. Within each subset, clonotype counts were normalized to sorted cell number, after which true diversity and Gini coefficients were computed with the tcR R package. The overlap coefficient, calculated on TCRB nucleotide sequences, was used to quantify repertoire sharing. As a proxy for the pre-selection repertoire, out-of-frame TCRB sequences from naive cells were analyzed. TCRdb limited this immuneACCESS table to in-frame rearrangements with V and J called. A share of clones is missing; checked studies link under half to unresolved V genes, and the rest is unexplained. V, J and clone size derive from that table, while D and trimming were established from the DNA sequence. Across this sample there are approximately 170,000 clones, with over 55% seen only once. Clones ranked in the top ten supply nearly 0.09% of the sample.

Regarding this clone: Its antigen remains unidentified. Base qualities were left out, and no much larger clone turns up one base away.

Sample: naive CD4+ T cells from blood. The cell subset or site label on this specimen signifies: true naive CD4+ T cells. The chain joins TRBV29-1 to TRBJ1-1, with the identity of the D gene unclear. The source of this sequence is a man aged 25 to 40 with type 1 diabetes. This receptor has the CDR3 CSASQAMNTEAFF. Here is the DNA: TGCAGCGCCTCTCAGGCAATGAACACTGAAGCTTTCTTT.